One and the same sample provided the 28 T cell receptor beta chains below, sequenced in a study of cytomegalovirus exposure and HLA in healthy donors. With 60 Vbeta and 13 Jbeta primers, the PCR was carried out. Repertoires were generated with immunoSEQ multiplex PCR, while TCRdb's copy carries only in-frame clones and drops some. The repertoire holds about 67,000 clones, with approximately 80% as singletons. The specimen sequenced was PBMCs. The receptors originated from a woman younger than 45 in good health and CMV-seronegative.

The rearrangement joins TRBV11-3 to TRBJ2-2, with 15 bases that match TRBD2. Unmatched junction bases numbered 6, after V lost 4 bases and J lost 3 bases. CDR3 length equals 18 residues. Germline V gene data show CDR1 as SGHNT and CDR2 as YENEEA. CDR3: CASSSRTSGGDHTGELFF. For the CDR3, the DNA is TGTGCCAGCAGCTCCCGGACTAGCGGGGGGGACCACACCGGGGAGCTGTTTTTT. The whole variable domain, remainder taken from reference TRBV11-3 and TRBJ2-2, is EAGVVQSPRYKIIEKKQPVAFWCNPISGHNTLYWYLQNLGQGPELLIRYENEEAVDDSQLPKDRFSAERLKGVDSTLKIQPAELGDSAVYLCASSSRTSGGDHTGELFFGEGSRLTVL.

The rearrangement links TRBV9 to TRBJ2-2; D possibly corresponds to TRBD1 (6 bases). The CDR3 totals 15 residues. Germline loops: CDR1 SGDLS, CDR2 YYNGEE. V was clipped by 4 bases and J by 5 bases, with 15 bases between them. The CDR3 protein is CASSTRTDSTGELFF. Here the CDR3 DNA reads TGTGCCAGCAGCACCAGGACAGATTCGACCGGGGAGCTGTTTTTT.

In its sample, this clone was seen a few times. The chain joins TRBV7-9 to TRBJ2-7; TRBD1 matches at 8 bases. The CDR3 covers 14 residues. Germline V CDR1 and CDR2: SEHNR, FQNEAQ (reference sequence). V lost 9 bases, J lost 0 bases, and 7 bases stayed unmatched. Written as DNA, the CDR3 is TGTGCCAGTCTCTCAGGGGGCATCTCCTACGAGCAGTACTTC. The encoded protein is CASLSGGISYEQYF.

V usage is TRBV28 and J usage is TRBJ1-5, with D uncertain. The V gene lost 3 bases and the J gene lost 11 bases, with 8 bases spanning the gap. The CDR3 consists of 11 residues. From germline, CDR1 is MDHEN and CDR2 SYDVKM. The CDR3 nucleotides are TGTGCCAGCAGTTTTCTTCGGTCCCAGCATTTT. Its protein product is CASSFLRSQHF.

The V gene is TRBV6-6, the J gene TRBJ1-5, with D possibly matching TRBD1 (5 bases). The V gene's germline CDR1 is MNHNY and CDR2 SVGAGI (reference sequence). Between the trimmed V and J ends, which lost 7 bases and 4 bases, there was a span of 11 bases. This CDR3 spans 13 amino acids. The CDR3 protein is CASTLGRNQPQHF. Here the CDR3 DNA reads TGTGCCAGCACCTTGGGGCGGAATCAGCCCCAGCATTTT.

There are a few counts of this clone. CDR3 sequence: CASSQAFGANVLTF. CDR3 in DNA: TGCGCCAGCAGCCAAGCCTTCGGGGCCAACGTCCTGACTTTC. The genes are TRBV4-3 and TRBJ2-6, with D unresolved. The CDR3 sequence is 14 residues long. Between the trimmed V and J ends, which lost 1 base and 4 bases, there was a span of 5 bases. Germline values: CDR1 LGHNA, CDR2 YSLEER.

CDR3 loop: CASSQGQGPTGETQYF. The CDR3 DNA reads as TGCGCCAGCAGCCAAGGTCAAGGGCCCACGGGGGAGACCCAGTACTTC. The V and J genes are TRBV4-1 and TRBJ2-5; the D gene is possibly TRBD2 (5 bases). The CDR3 has 16 amino acids. V lost 1 base and J lost 5, with 17 bases in between. Germline CDR1 is MGHRA and CDR2 is YSYEKL.

V gene TRBV28 combines with J gene TRBJ2-5; the match to TRBD1 covers 8 bases. CDR1 and CDR2 (germline): MDHEN, SYDVKM. The CDR3 runs to 14 residues. J gave up 4 bases and V 5 bases, and 6 bases lay outside the gene matches. The CDR3 loop is CASSLLDRAETQYF. The CDR3 region has the DNA TGTGCCAGCAGTCTCTTGGACAGGGCAGAGACCCAGTACTTC.

The chain employs TRBV5-8 and TRBJ2-7; D ambiguous. V gave up 1 base and J gave up 1 base, with 18 bases separating them. The CDR3 runs 17 residues. The V gene's germline CDR1 is SGHTS and CDR2 YDEGEE. The CDR3 here is CASSLYDWSASSYEQYF. As DNA, the CDR3 is TGTGCCAGCAGCTTGTATGATTGGTCAGCTAGTTCCTACGAGCAGTACTTC.

J is TRBJ1-5 and V is TRBV11-2; 7 bases are a match to TRBD1. Germline CDR1 SGHAT, CDR2 FQNNGV. The J segment lost 3 bases and the V segment lost 5 bases, leaving 13 bases of the junction unmatched. This CDR3 region has 17 residues. The CDR3 reads CASSLKPGQQINQPQHF. DNA of the CDR3: TGTGCCAGCAGCCTTAAACCGGGACAGCAAATCAATCAGCCCCAGCATTTT.

V and J are TRBV19 and TRBJ2-5; 11 bases are a match to TRBD1. Germline-derived CDR1 and CDR2 are LNHDA and SQIVND (reference sequence). V shed 5 bases, J shed 3 bases, and the junction held 17 bases outside the gene matches. This CDR3 has 19 residues. For the CDR3, the DNA is TGTGCCAGTAGTCCACCAACCCCCCGTTGGGGACAGGGGGAAGAGACCCAGTACTTC. Residues: CASSPPTPRWGQGEETQYF.

V usage is TRBV5-1 and J usage is TRBJ1-6; D may be TRBD1 (6 bases). V lost 0 bases to trimming and J lost 7 bases, with 14 bases between them. This CDR3 has 16 amino acids. CDR1 is SGHRS and CDR2 is YFSETQ in the germline V gene. The CDR3 region is CASSLVGAAGNSPLHF. Written as DNA, the CDR3 is TGCGCCAGCAGCTTGGTGGGGGCGGCGGGCAATTCACCCCTCCACTTT. Variable domain in full (rest from reference TRBV5-1 and TRBJ1-6): KAGVTQTPRYLIKTRGQQVTLSCSPISGHRSVSWYQQTPGQGLQFLFEYFSETQRNKGNFPGRFSGRQFSNSRSEMNVSTLELGDSALYLCASSLVGAAGNSPLHFGNGTRLTVT.

This chain links TRBV5-1 with TRBJ2-7; possibly TRBD2 for D (5 bases). The CDR3 has 14 residues. Germline V lookup: CDR1 SGHRS, CDR2 YFSETQ. V was trimmed by 2 bases and J by 7 bases, leaving 16 bases between them. CDR3 amino acids: CASSFVDGVREQYF. CDR3 coding DNA: TGCGCCAGCAGCTTTGTTGACGGGGTCCGGGAGCAGTACTTC. Drawing the rest from reference TRBV5-1 and TRBJ2-7, the complete variable domain is KAGVTQTPRYLIKTRGQQVTLSCSPISGHRSVSWYQQTPGQGLQFLFEYFSETQRNKGNFPGRFSGRQFSNSRSEMNVSTLELGDSALYLCASSFVDGVREQYFGPGTRLTVT.

The chain couples TRBV6-5 to TRBJ2-5, with D possibly matching TRBD2 (6 bases). V shed 5 bases and J shed 6 bases, with 19 bases lying between them. From germline, CDR1 is MNHEY and CDR2 SVGAGI. The CDR3 has 15 residues. In DNA form, the CDR3 reads TGTGCCAGCAGTCTTAGTGGCGGGGTCGCGCAGACCCAGTACTTC. Its translation is CASSLSGGVAQTQYF.

This clone occurred once. The V gene is TRBV9, the J gene TRBJ2-7, with 11 bases that match TRBD1. J lost 11 bases, V lost 4 bases, and 8 bases had no gene match. Germline V gene sequence: CDR1 SGDLS, CDR2 YYNGEE. The CDR3 length is 13 residues. CDR3 amino acids: CASSPPGQGDKYF. The CDR3 DNA reads as TGTGCCAGCAGCCCACCGGGACAGGGGGACAAGTACTTC. Looking up the rest from reference TRBV9 and TRBJ2-7 gives the full variable domain: DSGVTQTPKHLITATGQRVTLRCSPRSGDLSVYWYQQSLDQGLQFLIQYYNGEERAKGNILERFSAQQFPDLHSELNLSSLELGDSALYFCASSPPGQGDKYFGPGTRLTVT.

The V call is TRBV29-1, the J call TRBJ1-1; TRBD1 is a possible D gene (5 bases). The CDR3 is 12 amino acids. Germline CDR1 reads SQVTM; CDR2 reads ANQGSEA. Trimming left V 6 bases short and J 2 bases short, with 10 bases between. The CDR3 sequence: CSVVQANTEAFF. CDR3 nucleotides: TGCAGCGTGGTACAGGCTAACACTGAAGCTTTCTTT.

V gene TRBV10-1 combines with J gene TRBJ2-5; 7 bases are a match to TRBD2. The CDR3 has 16 amino acids. Germline CDR1 is WNHNN and CDR2 is SYGVQD (reference sequence). J lost 5 bases, V lost 9 bases, and 18 bases had no gene match. The CDR3 DNA is TGCGCCAGTGATGGGGAGGGGCATAAGATTTGGGAGACCCAGTACTTC. Encoded protein: CASDGEGHKIWETQYF.

The chain couples TRBV2 to TRBJ2-1, with TRBD1 as a possible D gene (6 bases). This CDR3 is 14 amino acids long. Germline V gene data show CDR1 as SNHLY and CDR2 as FYNNEI. Between the trimmed V and J ends, which lost 7 bases and 5 bases, there was a span of 15 bases. The CDR3 DNA follows: TGTGCCAGCAAGTCGGACAGTCACCACAATGAGCAGTTCTTC. As protein: CASKSDSHHNEQFF.

The chain joins TRBV5-4 to TRBJ2-4; TRBD2 aligns across 7 bases. This CDR3 is 16 amino acids long. CDR1 and CDR2 from the germline V gene are SGHNT and YYREEE (reference sequence). V was pared by 3 bases and J by 1 base, with 7 bases of the junction left unmatched. CDR3 loop: CASSSRGEKAKNIQYF. CDR3 nucleotide sequence: TGTGCCAGCAGCTCCCGGGGGGAGAAGGCCAAAAACATTCAGTACTTC. Full variable domain (remainder filled in from reference TRBV5-4 and TRBJ2-4): ETGVTQSPTHLIKTRGQQVTLRCSSQSGHNTVSWYQQALGQGPQFIFQYYREEENGRGNFPPRFSGLQFPNYSSELNVNALELDDSALYLCASSSRGEKAKNIQYFGAGTRLSVL.

J is TRBJ1-2 and V is TRBV18, with D tentatively TRBD1 (6 bases). The CDR3 loop spans 16 amino acids. Trimming left V 5 bases short and J 1 base short, with 17 bases between. Germline V lookup: CDR1 KGHSH, CDR2 LQKENI. The chain's CDR3 is CASSVNPGTLNYGYTF. CDR3 in DNA: TGTGCCAGCTCAGTTAACCCCGGGACACTTAACTATGGCTACACCTTC.

The J gene is TRBJ2-3, the V gene TRBV5-1, with 11 bases identical to TRBD1. Germline V gene lookup returns CDR1 SGHRS and CDR2 YFSETQ. V dropped 4 bases and J dropped 9; count of bases not matched to a gene: 13. The CDR3 is made up of 16 amino acids. CDR3 amino acids: CASSPNQGQGVRTQYF. The CDR3 nucleotides read TGCGCCAGCAGCCCGAACCAGGGACAGGGGGTTAGGACGCAGTATTTT.

The chain couples TRBV11-3 to TRBJ2-1; TRBD1 aligns across 9 bases. The CDR3 loop spans 14 amino acids. With 3 bases clipped from V and 6 bases from J, the junction kept 3 bases outside the gene matches. Looked up from germline, CDR1 is SGHNT and CDR2 is YENEEA. CDR3 nucleotide sequence: TGTGCCAGCAGCTTGGGACAGGGATCCAATGAGCAGTTCTTC. It codes for CASSLGQGSNEQFF.

The chain recombines TRBV15 with TRBJ2-1; 12 positions agree with TRBD1. The CDR3 runs to 17 residues. Trimming took 1 base from V and 6 from J; bases not matched to a gene: 7. Per germline, CDR1 LNHNV and CDR2 YYDKDF (reference sequence). The CDR3 sequence: CATSRAPRGQGANEQFF. The CDR3 nucleotides are TGTGCCACCAGCAGAGCCCCTAGGGGACAGGGGGCCAATGAGCAGTTCTTC.

This clone occurred a few times. The J gene is TRBJ1-2, the V gene TRBV19; D remains ambiguous. This CDR3 is built from 12 residues. Germline assignment: CDR1 LNHDA and CDR2 SQIVND (reference sequence). V lost 0 bases and J 7 bases, leaving 6 bases between the germline ends. The CDR3 reads CASSIDRGGYTF. The CDR3 coding sequence is TGTGCCAGTAGTATAGATCGCGGTGGCTACACCTTC. Full variable domain (rest looked up from reference TRBV19 and TRBJ1-2): DGGITQSPKYLFRKEGQNVTLSCEQNLNHDAMYWYRQDPGQGLRLIYYSQIVNDFQKGDIAEGYSVSREKKESFPLTVTSAQKNPTAFYLCASSIDRGGYTFGSGTRLTVV.

This chain connects TRBV5-1 to TRBJ1-6; possible D gene TRBD1, 5 bases. The V and J ends lost 0 bases and 6 bases respectively, with 13 bases between them. CDR3 size: 16 residues. The germline V gene has CDR1 SGHRS and CDR2 YFSETQ. The DNA of the CDR3 is TGCGCCAGCAGCTTGGAGGCAGGGAAGTTTAATTCACCCCTCCACTTT. It yields the protein CASSLEAGKFNSPLHF.

The chain is built from TRBV7-9 and TRBJ1-4, with D tentatively TRBD1 (6 bases). CDR1 and CDR2 (germline): SEHNR, FQNEAQ (reference sequence). Trimming left V 3 bases short and J 1 base short, with 9 bases between. The CDR3 runs to 15 residues. In DNA, the CDR3 is TGTGCCAGCAGCTTTTCGACAGGAACTAATGAAAAACTGTTTTTT. Protein: CASSFSTGTNEKLFF.

This sequence joins TRBV5-1 and TRBJ1-1; D is unresolved. Trimming took 0 bases from V and 8 from J, leaving 8 bases between them. Germline CDR1 reads SGHRS; CDR2 reads YFSETQ. The CDR3 totals 12 residues. The CDR3 coding sequence is TGCGCCAGCAGCTTGGCGGGAGAAGAAGCTTTCTTT. It encodes CASSLAGEEAFF.

This chain joins TRBV5-1 and TRBJ2-6; D uncertain. The V end was cut by 0 bases, the J end by 0 bases, with 4 bases between. Germline loops: CDR1 SGHRS, CDR2 YFSETQ. CDR3 length: 15 residues. The CDR3 region is CASSLVVSGANVLTF. Here the CDR3 DNA reads TGCGCCAGCAGCTTGGTAGTCTCTGGGGCCAACGTCCTGACTTTC.